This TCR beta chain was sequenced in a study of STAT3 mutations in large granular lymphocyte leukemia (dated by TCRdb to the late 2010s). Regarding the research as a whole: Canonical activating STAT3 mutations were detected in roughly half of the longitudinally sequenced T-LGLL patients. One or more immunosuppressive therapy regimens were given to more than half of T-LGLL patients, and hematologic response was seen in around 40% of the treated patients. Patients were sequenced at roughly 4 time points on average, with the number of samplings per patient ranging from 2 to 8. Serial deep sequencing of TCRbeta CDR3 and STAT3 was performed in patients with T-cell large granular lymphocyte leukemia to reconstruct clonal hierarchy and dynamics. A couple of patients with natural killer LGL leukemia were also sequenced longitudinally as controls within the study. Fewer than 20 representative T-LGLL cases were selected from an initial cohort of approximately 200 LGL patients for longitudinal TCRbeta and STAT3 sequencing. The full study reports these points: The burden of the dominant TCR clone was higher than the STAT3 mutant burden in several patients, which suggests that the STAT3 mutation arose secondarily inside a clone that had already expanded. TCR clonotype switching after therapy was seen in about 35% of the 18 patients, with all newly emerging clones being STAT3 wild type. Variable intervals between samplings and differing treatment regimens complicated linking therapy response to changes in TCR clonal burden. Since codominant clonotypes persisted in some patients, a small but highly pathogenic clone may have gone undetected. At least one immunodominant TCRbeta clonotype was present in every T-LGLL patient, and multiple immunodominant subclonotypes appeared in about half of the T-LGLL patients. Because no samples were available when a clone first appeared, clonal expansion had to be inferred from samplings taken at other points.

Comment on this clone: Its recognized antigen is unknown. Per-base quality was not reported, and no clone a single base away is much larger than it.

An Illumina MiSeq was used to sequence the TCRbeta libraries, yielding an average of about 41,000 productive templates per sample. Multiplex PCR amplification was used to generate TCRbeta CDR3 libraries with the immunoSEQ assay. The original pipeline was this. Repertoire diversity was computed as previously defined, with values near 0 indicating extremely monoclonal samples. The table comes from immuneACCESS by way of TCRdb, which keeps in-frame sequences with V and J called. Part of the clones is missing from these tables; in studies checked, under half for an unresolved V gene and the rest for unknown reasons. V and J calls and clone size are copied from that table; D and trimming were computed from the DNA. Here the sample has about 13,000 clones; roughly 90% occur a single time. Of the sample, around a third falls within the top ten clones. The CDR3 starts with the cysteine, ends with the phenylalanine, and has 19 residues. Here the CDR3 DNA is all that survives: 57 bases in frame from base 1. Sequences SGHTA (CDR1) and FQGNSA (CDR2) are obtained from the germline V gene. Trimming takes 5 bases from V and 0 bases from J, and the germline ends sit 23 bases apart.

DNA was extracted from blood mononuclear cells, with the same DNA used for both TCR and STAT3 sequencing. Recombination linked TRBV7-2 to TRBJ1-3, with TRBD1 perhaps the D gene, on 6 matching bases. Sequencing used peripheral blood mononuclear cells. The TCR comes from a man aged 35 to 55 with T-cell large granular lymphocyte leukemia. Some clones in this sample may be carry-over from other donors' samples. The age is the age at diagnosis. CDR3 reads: CASSATYFRDKSSGNTIYF. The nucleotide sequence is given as TGTGCCAGCAGCGCGACGTACTTCCGGGACAAGAGCTCTGGAAACACCATATATTTT. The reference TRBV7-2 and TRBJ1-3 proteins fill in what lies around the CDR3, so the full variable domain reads GAGVSQSPSNKVTEKGKDVELRCDPISGHTALYWYRQSLGQGLEFLIYFQGNSAPDKSGLPSDRFSAERTGGSVSTLTIQRTQQEDSAVYLCASSATYFRDKSSGNTIYFGEGSWLTVV.